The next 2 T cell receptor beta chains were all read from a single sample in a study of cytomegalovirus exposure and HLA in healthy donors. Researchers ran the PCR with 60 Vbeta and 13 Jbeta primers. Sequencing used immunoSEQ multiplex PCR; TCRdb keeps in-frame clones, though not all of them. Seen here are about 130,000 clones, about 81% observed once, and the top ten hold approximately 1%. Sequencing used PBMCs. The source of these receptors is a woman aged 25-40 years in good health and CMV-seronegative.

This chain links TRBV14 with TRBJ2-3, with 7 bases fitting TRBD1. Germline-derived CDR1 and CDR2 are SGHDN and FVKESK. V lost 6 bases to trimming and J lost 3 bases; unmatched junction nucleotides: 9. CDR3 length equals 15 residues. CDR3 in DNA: TGTGCCAGCAGTCAAACAGGGGCAGTTACAGATACGCAGTATTTT. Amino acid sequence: CASSQTGAVTDTQYF.

CDR3 coding DNA: TGTGCCAGCCAGCGGGGGGGGACCGGGACCCAGTACTTC. Translation: CASQRGGTGTQYF. V and J are TRBV28 and TRBJ2-5; 10 bases line up with TRBD2. Germline lookup yields CDR1 MDHEN and CDR2 SYDVKM. With 8 bases clipped from V and 7 bases from J, the junction kept 7 bases outside the gene matches. CDR3 size: 13 residues.